This entry lists 17 T cell receptor beta chains sequenced from one sample in a study of blood T cell repertoires in COVID-19. Some clones are missing from TCRdb's copy, which holds only in-frame ones; the method was immunoSEQ multiplex PCR. This table has some 150,000 clones, roughly 90% appearing once. The sample comprised peripheral blood. The receptors derive from a woman aged 55-70 years who had recovered from COVID-19.

The chain carries TRBV6-2 or TRBV6-3 and TRBJ2-5, with D perhaps matching TRBD2 (5 bases). CDR3 length equals 16 residues. V was pared by 0 bases and J by 0 bases, with 11 bases between. Germline loops: CDR1 MNHEY, CDR2 SVGEGT. The CDR3 bases are TGTGCCAGCAGTTACTCCTCCTCGGGGAACCAAGAGACCCAGTACTTC. Amino acid sequence: CASSYSSSGNQETQYF.

Only one count was recorded for this clone. This rearrangement joins TRBV19 to TRBJ1-1, with 11 bases lining up with TRBD1. Per germline, CDR1 LNHDA and CDR2 SQIVND (reference sequence). The CDR3 spans 16 residues. The V and J ends lost 5 bases and 5 bases, in that order; junction bases with no gene match: 10. The CDR3 is CASSARTGGAVTEAFF. The CDR3 coding sequence is TGTGCCAGTAGTGCCCGGACAGGGGGCGCGGTAACTGAAGCTTTCTTT.

This chain links TRBV13 with TRBJ2-1; D is unclear. The CDR3 totals 12 residues. Germline CDR1 PRHDT, CDR2 FYEKMQ (reference sequence). V was trimmed by 6 bases and J by 6 bases, leaving 9 bases between them. CDR3 DNA sequence: TGTGCCAGCAGTCTGACGGGCAATGAGCAGTTCTTC. Its translation: CASSLTGNEQFF.

The chain carries TRBV27 and TRBJ2-1; the D gene is possibly TRBD2 (5 bases). Trimming took off 6 bases at V and 0 bases at J, with 12 bases between the two ends. The CDR3 covers 15 residues. Per germline, CDR1 MNHEY and CDR2 SMNVEV (reference sequence). CDR3 loop: CASRPLGSSYNEQFF. The CDR3 DNA reads as TGTGCCAGCAGGCCCCTAGGGAGCTCCTACAATGAGCAGTTCTTC.

V is TRBV14 and J is TRBJ2-3, with D possibly being TRBD2 (6 bases). The germline gives CDR1 SGHDN, CDR2 FVKESK. This CDR3 contains 15 residues. The germline V and J ends were trimmed by 4 bases and 1 base, with 12 bases remaining between them. The CDR3 DNA reads TGTGCCAGCAGCCGGGGACTGTTGGGCACAGATACGCAGTATTTT. Its translation: CASSRGLLGTDTQYF. Full variable domain (rest looked up from reference TRBV14 and TRBJ2-3): EAGVTQFPSHSVIEKGQTVTLRCDPISGHDNLYWYRRVMGKEIKFLLHFVKESKQDESGMPNNRFLAERTGGTYSTLKVQPAELEDSGVYFCASSRGLLGTDTQYFGPGTRLTVL.

The gene calls are TRBV6-5 and TRBJ1-1, with D possibly matching TRBD1 (5 bases). The CDR3 has 15 residues. The germline V gene has CDR1 MNHEY and CDR2 SVGAGI. Trimming removed 5 bases at V and 0 bases at J, with 13 bases between. The CDR3: CASSTDTRMNTEAFF. CDR3 nucleotides: TGTGCCAGCAGTACGGACACCCGAATGAACACTGAAGCTTTCTTT.

The gene calls are TRBV9 and TRBJ2-7; D is perhaps TRBD2 (6 bases). Deletions cut 0 bases from V and 4 bases from J, with 26 bases between. Germline CDR1 is SGDLS and CDR2 is YYNGEE. CDR3 length: 19 residues. The CDR3 DNA reads TGTGCCAGCAGCGTAGGTGGAGGGAGGAAAAGATCCGGAGGGTACGAGCAGTACTTC. This sequence encodes CASSVGGGRKRSGGYEQYF.

The gene calls are TRBV27 and TRBJ2-2; D may be TRBD2 (7 bases). The germline gives CDR1 MNHEY, CDR2 SMNVEV (reference sequence). Trimming cost V 8 bases and J 7 bases, with 20 bases left between them. This CDR3 has 15 amino acids. The CDR3 here is CASGRGGSNSGELFF. For the CDR3, the DNA is TGTGCCAGCGGGAGGGGGGGCAGTAATAGCGGGGAGCTGTTTTTT.

The rearrangement links TRBV5-1 to TRBJ1-6, with D maybe TRBD1 (5 bases). Per the germline V gene, CDR1 is SGHRS and CDR2 is YFSETQ. The length of the CDR3 is 14 residues. The V end was cut by 5 bases, the J end by 7 bases, with 13 bases between. CDR3 sequence: CASSPDRANSPLHF. CDR3 coding DNA: TGCGCCAGCAGTCCCGACAGAGCGAATTCACCCCTCCACTTT.

J is TRBJ2-2 and V is TRBV6-5; 13 positions agree with TRBD2. The CDR3 extends over 15 amino acids. The V gene's germline CDR1 is MNHEY and CDR2 SVGAGI. Trimming at V came to 4 bases and at J to 7 bases, leaving 3 bases not matched to a gene. CDR3 amino acids: CASSWTSGGVGELFF. DNA of the CDR3: TGTGCCAGCAGTTGGACTAGCGGGGGTGTCGGGGAGCTGTTTTTT.

This chain uses TRBV7-9 with TRBJ2-7; perhaps TRBD1 as D (6 bases). The CDR3 is made up of 15 amino acids. Looked up from germline, CDR1 is SEHNR and CDR2 is FQNEAQ (reference sequence). V shed 6 bases and J shed 3 bases, with 18 bases lying between them. In DNA form, the CDR3 reads TGTGCCAGCAGTCCGAGGGGCGGACAGAGCTACGAGCAGTACTTC. Translating gives CASSPRGGQSYEQYF.

The chain uses TRBV2 and TRBJ2-1; D is possibly TRBD1 (6 bases). Between the trimmed V and J ends, which lost 6 bases and 2 bases, there was a span of 14 bases. The V gene's germline CDR1 is SNHLY and CDR2 FYNNEI. The CDR3 is made up of 15 amino acids. In DNA, the CDR3 is TGTGCCAGCAGAGTACAGGGCACCCCCTACAATGAGCAGTTCTTC. It translates to CASRVQGTPYNEQFF.

The chain links TRBV4-1 to TRBJ2-2; 7 nucleotides match TRBD1. Germline V CDR1 and CDR2: MGHRA, YSYEKL. This CDR3 has 17 residues. With V trimmed by 3 bases and J by 6 bases, 13 bases remained unmatched. The CDR3 bases are TGCGCCAGCAGCCATACCCCCGACAGGGTAAGGGCCGGGGAGCTGTTTTTT. As protein: CASSHTPDRVRAGELFF.

The chain couples TRBV5-5 to TRBJ2-5; 15 positions agree with TRBD2. CDR3 length equals 16 residues. The germline V gene has CDR1 SGHKS and CDR2 YYEKEE (reference sequence). The trim removed 0 bases at V and 4 bases at J, leaving 1 base unmatched. The CDR3 nucleotides are TGTGCCAGCAGCTTGGGGACTAGCGGGGGGGCAGAGACCCAGTACTTC. This translates into CASSLGTSGGAETQYF.

The chain couples TRBV2 to TRBJ1-2; D is undetermined. CDR3 length: 13 amino acids. V lost 3 bases and J 6 bases, leaving 11 bases between the germline ends. The germline CDR1 and CDR2 sequences are SNHLY and FYNNEI. The CDR3 region has the DNA TGTGCCAGCAGTGATCCGTTCGGGGATGGCTACACCTTC. It yields the protein CASSDPFGDGYTF.

This rearrangement joins TRBV14 to TRBJ1-2; TRBD1 might be the D (6 bases). This CDR3 has 14 residues. Trimming cost V 4 bases and J 4 bases, with 13 bases left between them. Per germline, CDR1 SGHDN and CDR2 FVKESK. The DNA for the CDR3 is TGTGCCAGCAGCCGTACAGGGATTCTCTATGGCTACACCTTC. It specifies CASSRTGILYGYTF.

J is TRBJ2-5 and V is TRBV9; TRBD2 aligns across 12 bases. CDR1 and CDR2 from the germline V gene are SGDLS and YYNGEE. V dropped 10 bases and J dropped 4; count of bases not matched to a gene: 5. The length of the CDR3 is 13 residues. CDR3 in DNA: TGTGCCTCTAGCGGGGGGGCGGGAGAGACCCAGTACTTC. This encodes CASSGGAGETQYF.